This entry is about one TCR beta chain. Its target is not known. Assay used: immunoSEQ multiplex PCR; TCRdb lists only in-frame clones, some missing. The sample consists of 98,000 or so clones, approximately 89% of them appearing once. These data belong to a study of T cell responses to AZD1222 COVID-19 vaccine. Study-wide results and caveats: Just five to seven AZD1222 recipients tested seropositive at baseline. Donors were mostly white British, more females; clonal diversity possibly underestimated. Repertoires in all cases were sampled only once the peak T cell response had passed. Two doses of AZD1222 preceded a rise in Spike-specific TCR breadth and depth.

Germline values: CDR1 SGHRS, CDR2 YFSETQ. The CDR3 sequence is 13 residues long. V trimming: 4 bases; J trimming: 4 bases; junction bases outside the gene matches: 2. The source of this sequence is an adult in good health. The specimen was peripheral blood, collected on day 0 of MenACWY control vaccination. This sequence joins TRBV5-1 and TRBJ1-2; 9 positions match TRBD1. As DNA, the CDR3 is TGCGCCAGCAGCGAGGACAGGGGCTATGGCTACACCTTC. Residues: CASSEDRGYGYTF.